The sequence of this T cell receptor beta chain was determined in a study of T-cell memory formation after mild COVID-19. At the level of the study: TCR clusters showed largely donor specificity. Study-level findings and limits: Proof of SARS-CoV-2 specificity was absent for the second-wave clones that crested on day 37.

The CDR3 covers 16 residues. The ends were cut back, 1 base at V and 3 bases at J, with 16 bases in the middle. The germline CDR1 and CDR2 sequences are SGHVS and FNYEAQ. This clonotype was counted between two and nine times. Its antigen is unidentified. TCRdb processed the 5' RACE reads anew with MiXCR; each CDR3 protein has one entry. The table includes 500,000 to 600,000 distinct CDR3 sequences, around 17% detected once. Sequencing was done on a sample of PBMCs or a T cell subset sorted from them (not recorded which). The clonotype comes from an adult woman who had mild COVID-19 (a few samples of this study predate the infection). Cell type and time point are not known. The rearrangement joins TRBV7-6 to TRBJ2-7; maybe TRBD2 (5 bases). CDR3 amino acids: CASSLVAGLGIYEQYF. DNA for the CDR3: TGTGCCAGCAGCTTAGTGGCGGGCTTAGGAATCTACGAGCAGTACTTC.